This TCR beta chain was obtained from a study of shared clonotypes between healthy human individuals. CDR1 is SGHTA and CDR2 is FQGTGA in the germline V gene. The CDR3 sequence is 15 residues long. The ends lost 6 bases at V and 12 bases at J; junction bases unmatched: 16. Method: immunoSEQ multiplex PCR; TCRdb's copy keeps in-frame clones and lacks some. The sample lists approximately 640,000 clones, 60% to 80% occurring once. The V and J genes are TRBV7-3 and TRBJ2-1; TRBD2 matches at 8 bases. The receptor was derived from a woman aged 25-40 years in good health. Sequenced input: memory CD4+ T cells sorted from blood. Subset indicated: CD45RA-negative fraction. The CDR3 spells CASSPAGAPNEGQFF. CDR3 DNA: TGTGCCAGCAGTCCAGCGGGGGCCCCTAATGAGGGGCAGTTCTTC. The full variable domain, completed using reference TRBV7-3 and TRBJ2-1, is GAGVSQTPSNKVTEKGKYVELRCDPISGHTALYWYRQSLGQGPEFLIYFQGTGAADDSGLPNDRFFAVRPEGSVSTLKIQRTERGDSAVYLCASSPAGAPNEGQFFGPGTRLTVL.